The sequence of this T cell receptor beta chain was determined in a study of blood T cell repertoires in COVID-19. This CDR3 has 14 residues. CDR1 and CDR2 (germline): DFQATT, SNEGSKA (reference sequence). V was shortened by 3 bases and J by 4 bases, with 15 bases between the two germline ends. In the original analysis: Cell counts per sample came from amplifying reference gene primers. Profiled with immunoSEQ multiplex PCR; TCRdb holds only in-frame clones, not every one. That table furnishes V, J and clone size, whereas the DNA furnished D and trimming. The table lists over 85,000 clones, approximately 90% of them singletons.

The receptor's source is a human donor with active COVID-19. The donor label of this sample is uncertain. Sequencing used peripheral blood. The genes are TRBV20-1 and TRBJ1-2; possible D gene TRBD1, 6 bases. The chain's CDR3 is CSASKVQGPYGYTF. DNA of the CDR3: TGCAGTGCTAGTAAAGTACAGGGCCCCTATGGCTACACCTTC.